A single sample is the source of the 9 T cell receptor beta chains below, sequenced in a study of shared clonotypes between healthy human individuals. Profiling relied on immunoSEQ multiplex PCR, and the TCRdb table lists in-frame clones only, not all of them. The table lists around 2.1 million clones, under 95% of them singletons. Naive CD8 cells were CD45RO-negative, positively selected for CCR7, excluding terminally differentiated effector memory CD45RA+ cells. The sequencing input was naive CD8+ T cells from PBMCs. The receptors originated from a man between 18 and 35 years old in good health. Some clones in this sample may be carry-over from other donors' samples.

V is TRBV10-3 and J is TRBJ2-1; 14 nucleotides agree with TRBD2. The CDR3 extends over 17 amino acids. CDR1 ENHRY and CDR2 SYGVKD come from the germline V gene. With 5 bases clipped from V and 4 bases from J, the junction kept 7 bases outside the gene matches. In DNA form, the CDR3 reads TGTGCCATCAGTTTACCGGGACTAGCGGGAGAATACAATGAGCAGTTCTTC. Protein sequence: CAISLPGLAGEYNEQFF.

This clone was counted a single time. The gene calls are TRBV7-6 and TRBJ2-2; D is possibly TRBD2 (5 bases). Germline loops: CDR1 SGHVS, CDR2 FNYEAQ. The V gene lost 3 bases and the J gene lost 3 bases, with 5 bases spanning the gap. CDR3 length equals 13 residues. The DNA of the CDR3 is TGTGCCAGCAGCTTCGGGGACACCGGGGAGCTGTTTTTT. This encodes CASSFGDTGELFF.

This chain joins TRBV29-1 and TRBJ2-1, with a tentative D call TRBD2 (6 bases). The length of the CDR3 is 18 residues. Germline V gene lookup returns CDR1 SQVTM and CDR2 ANQGSEA. The V gene lost 5 bases and the J gene lost 6 bases, with 29 bases spanning the gap. CDR3 residues: CSVRGSWVAPDMANEQFF. CDR3 nucleotide sequence: TGCAGCGTTCGGGGGTCCTGGGTGGCCCCGGATATGGCCAATGAGCAGTTCTTC.

This clone occurred once. The chain is built from TRBV5-5 and TRBJ1-2; weak D call: TRBD1 (5 bases). This CDR3 is built from 14 residues. Germline assignment: CDR1 SGHKS and CDR2 YYEKEE (reference sequence). Trimming shortened V by 6 bases and J by 8 bases, and 20 bases separated the two germline ends. CDR3 DNA sequence: TGTGCCAGCACCACCTGGGGCAGAAAGGAGGGCTACACCTTC. Protein sequence: CASTTWGRKEGYTF.

The chain combines TRBV5-6 with TRBJ2-6; D call uncertain. Germline CDR1 reads SGHDT; CDR2 reads YYEEEE. The CDR3 runs to 18 residues. The V and J ends lost 0 bases and 0 bases respectively, with 13 bases between them. The CDR3 DNA reads as TGTGCCAGCAGCTTGGGGCCGCTGCAACCCTCTGGGGCCAACGTCCTGACTTTC. Amino acid sequence: CASSLGPLQPSGANVLTF.

With regard to this clone: Other DNA sequences of this sample code for an identical CDR3. The V gene is TRBV19, the J gene TRBJ2-7; TRBD2 matches 7 bases. The V and J ends lost 4 bases and 5 bases, in that order; junction bases with no gene match: 5. CDR1 and CDR2 (germline): LNHDA, SQIVND (reference sequence). The CDR3 sequence is 13 residues long. CDR3 bases: TGTGCCAGTAGTACGGGACGGGGGGACGAGCAGTACTTC. Protein product: CASSTGRGDEQYF.

The V call is TRBV5-6, the J call TRBJ2-7, with D possibly matching TRBD1 (6 bases). The length of the CDR3 is 14 residues. Germline assignment: CDR1 SGHDT and CDR2 YYEEEE. V was shortened by 4 bases and J by 4 bases, with 15 bases between the two germline ends. The CDR3 DNA reads TGTGCCAGCAGCCACGCCACAGGGTTTTACGAGCAGTACTTC. Translated: CASSHATGFYEQYF.

The DNA for the CDR3 is TGCGCCAGCAGCTTGGCCCCACAGGCTCTCTTCTCCTACAATGAGCAGTTCTTC. This sequence encodes CASSLAPQALFSYNEQFF. This chain joins TRBV5-1 and TRBJ2-1; TRBD1 might be the D (5 bases). CDR1 and CDR2 from the germline V gene are SGHRS and YFSETQ. The CDR3 extends over 18 amino acids. The V end lost 0 bases, the J end lost 0 bases, and 16 bases lay between the germline ends.

This chain links TRBV5-6 with TRBJ2-1; TRBD2 matches 8 bases. V gave up 3 bases and J gave up 15 bases; unmatched junction bases: 20. This CDR3 region has 16 residues. In germline, CDR1 is SGHDT, CDR2 YYEEEE. CDR3 DNA: TGTGCCAGCAGCTCACCGGGGGTAACTAGCGGTCTTAACAGGTTCTTC. Its translation is CASSSPGVTSGLNRFF.